This T cell receptor beta chain is drawn from a study of kidney transplant recipient with SARS-CoV-2 infection (dated by TCRdb to the early 2020s). V drops 0 bases and J drops 0 bases, leaving 8 bases in between. CDR1 and CDR2 are drawn from the germline V gene: MGHRA, YSYEKL. From its first to its last residue, the CDR3 has 15 amino acids. Only the CDR3 DNA stays, 45 bases, in frame from base 1. The sequencer was an Illumina MiSeq. Profiling of the peripheral T cell repertoire targeted human TCRbeta genes. Turning to the authors' computational methods: Beta-binomial modelling was used to test for differences in clonotype abundance while accounting for variability over time. Expanded clonotypes were checked against the ImmuneCODE reference database of SARS-CoV-2-associated TCRs and mapped to regions of the viral genome. Further repertoire analyses covered TRBV gene usage, CDR3 length, CDR3 amino acid overlap between time points, clonotype abundance distributions and Jaccard similarity. Using fastp trimming at Q25 and MiXCR clonotype assembly, TCRdb reanalyzed the public sequencing data and kept in-frame beta chains. Every CDR3 protein is listed once, alongside the most common genes and DNA of its rows. TCRdb assigned the V and J calls; the authors' analysis was not used. This sample holds fewer than 250,000 distinct CDR3 sequences; roughly 26% were observed only once. Jointly, the top ten make up 7% to 8% of the sample.

The time point label on this specimen signifies: pre-pandemic baseline sample and day 111 after first positive SARS-CoV-2 test. Points on this clonotype: Its recognized antigen is unknown. A much larger clone lies a single base off, so this may be a read error. The conserved final phenylalanine or tryptophan is absent from the CDR3, which likely points to a read error.

This sequence was found in a young adult male patient who had COVID-19 and was a kidney transplant recipient. Some T cells may have been brought in with the graft after a transplant. Recombination linked TRBV4-1 to TRBJ1-1; no D gene call is confident. The sample was a blood sample, taken at baseline and between days 110 and 120 from a kidney transplant recipient. At the DNA level, the sequence is TGCGCCAGCAGCCAAGATAGCGTCATGAACACTGAAGCTTTCCTT. It specifies CASSQDSVMNTEAFL.